This TCR beta chain comes out of a study of T-cell reconstitution after alpha-beta-depleted transplantation in children. The TCRbeta library incorporated unique molecular identifiers. TCRdb reprocessed the PCR reads via MiXCR and lists one record per CDR3 protein. The sample lists roughly 610,000 distinct CDR3 sequences; about 10% were seen once. This clonotype has at least ten counts. The junction differs from germline at one of its ends, possibly a read error. Germline V gene sequence: CDR1 SGHVS, CDR2 FNYEAQ. The length of the CDR3 is 18 residues. The rearrangement uses TRBV7-6 and TRBJ2-1; D is unresolved. The sequence came from a human donor who donated a stem cell graft to a child with acute myeloid leukemia. The sample here was PBMCs from the stem cell graft donor, taken from the stem cell graft. CDR3 DNA: TGTGTCAGCAGCTCAGGCCGCGCGGCTTCCCCCAAGTACAATGAGCAGTTCTTC. This codes for CVSSSGRAASPKYNEQFF.